This note documents a single T cell receptor (beta chain) sequence. The antigen is not known. This sample is drawn from a study of cytomegalovirus exposure and HLA in healthy donors. Study in general: Earlier work reported some 110 million unique TCR beta sequences from some 180 million T cells.

Trimming stripped 3 bases from V and 3 bases from J, with 12 bases between. The CDR3 extends over 14 amino acids. CDR1 and CDR2 (germline): LNHDA, SQIVND (reference sequence). Findings of the study overall: Most subjects had HLA-A and HLA-B alleles reportedly predicted accurately by TCR beta sequences. Later on, an analysis found that several of the most significant clusters appeared to be linked to common viral pathogens, which included parvovirus B19. By HLA locus, TCR association rates varied in a later analysis, with DRB1 showing the most and HLA-C the fewest.

Amplification used 60 Vbeta primers and 13 Jbeta primers. Clones were sequenced by immunoSEQ multiplex PCR, and TCRdb holds only the in-frame ones, with some missing. Of hundreds of thousands of clones in the sample, about 80% were seen once. The rearrangement uses TRBV19 and TRBJ2-7; D perhaps matches TRBD2 (6 bases). The origin of this receptor is a middle-aged woman in good health and CMV-seronegative. The sequencing input was PBMCs. CDR3 protein: CASSMNRGSYEQYF. The DNA of the CDR3 is TGTGCCAGTAGTATGAATCGGGGGAGCTACGAGCAGTACTTC. Based on the CDR3 plus reference TRBV19 and TRBJ2-7, the full variable domain is DGGITQSPKYLFRKEGQNVTLSCEQNLNHDAMYWYRQDPGQGLRLIYYSQIVNDFQKGDIAEGYSVSREKKESFPLTVTSAQKNPTAFYLCASSMNRGSYEQYFGPGTRLTVT.